The sequence of this TCR beta chain was determined in a study of blood T cell repertoires in COVID-19 (dated by TCRdb to about 2020). Looking at the study overall: The collaborator samples originated in the United States, Italy and Spain and spanned the acute and convalescent phases of COVID-19. The material from the prospective study consisted of cDNA or gDNA derived from T cells, B-cell-depleted T cells, or PBMCs. Deeply sampled blood TCRbeta repertoires from subjects exposed to, actively infected with, or recovered from COVID-19 were included in the dataset. The repertoires were released in a freely available public database meant as a resource for research on the immune response to SARS-CoV-2. The samples were drawn from the first 160 participants of the ongoing ImmuneRACE study and from 950 to 1,500 subjects provided by 6 global collaborators. Sample metadata almost always included a de-identified subject ID, COVID-19 status, age in years and sex. Where HLA class I and class II types were available, the types were taken from metadata supplied by the sample provider, not from assay-based typing.

Samples from volunteer blood donors who had recovered from COVID-19 were contributed by a second Seattle source. Whole blood was collected in K2EDTA tubes by collaborating institutions according to the institutions' own protocols. For TCRbeta analysis, collaborators shipped samples in one of three forms: frozen whole blood, isolated PBMCs, or DNA extracted from either of those sample types. Note on this clone: This receptor's antigen is unknown. The record has no base qualities; no much larger clone is one base away.

General findings and caveats noted by the study authors: The amount of clinical and demographic metadata varied by source and participant and was provided uncurated.

The immunoSEQ Assay, a bias-controlled multiplex PCR, was used to amplify TCRbeta CDR3 regions from genomic DNA. The authors' analysis ran thus. Within the assay, amplification of reference gene primers was used to estimate how many nucleated cells each sample contained. Sequence reads were collapsed and filtered to measure the absolute abundance of every unique TCRbeta CDR3 rearrangement. For each sample, productive Simpson clonality was calculated as the square root of Simpson's diversity index over productive rearrangements. As stored in TCRdb, this immuneACCESS dataset retains in-frame rearrangements with V and J assigned. A fraction of the clones does not appear; measured against another copy, unresolved V genes explain less than half of the discrepancy, and the remainder lacks a known reason. The V and J calls and clone size come from that table; D and trimming were worked out from the DNA. This sample lists over 200,000 clones; 88% were detected once. The ten largest make up about 4.1% of the sample.

CDR1 and CDR2 (SGHTA, FQGNSA) derive from the germline V gene. From cysteine to phenylalanine, the CDR3 is 14 amino acids long. The only DNA kept is the CDR3, 42 bases in frame from the first base. V is cut by 1 base and J by 0 bases, and the space between the germline ends is 7 bases. The sample consisted of peripheral blood. The clonotype comes from a man in his 60s who had recovered from COVID-19. The V and J genes are TRBV7-2 and TRBJ2-7; the D gene is possibly TRBD2, with 6 bases matching. For the CDR3, the sequence is CASSLGGDSYEQYF. The nucleotide sequence reads as follows: TGTGCCAGCAGCTTAGGGGGGGACTCCTACGAGCAGTACTTC.